This TCR beta chain was documented in a study of control samples from healthy donors and cancer patients. Only in-frame clones appear in the TCRdb table, and some are missing; sequencing was by immunoSEQ multiplex PCR. The table lists 120,000 to 150,000 clones, roughly nine tenths of them singletons, with 4.9% in the top ten. Looked up from germline, CDR1 is MNHEY and CDR2 is SVGEGT. The CDR3 spans 12 residues. Trimming pared 2 bases from V and 4 bases from J, leaving 4 bases between. The chain combines TRBV6-2 or TRBV6-3 with TRBJ2-3, with D unclear. Sample: blood. This sequence originates from a man aged 25-45 years in good health. CDR3 loop: CASSYPPDTQYF. The DNA for the CDR3 is TGTGCCAGCAGTTACCCTCCAGATACGCAGTATTTT.